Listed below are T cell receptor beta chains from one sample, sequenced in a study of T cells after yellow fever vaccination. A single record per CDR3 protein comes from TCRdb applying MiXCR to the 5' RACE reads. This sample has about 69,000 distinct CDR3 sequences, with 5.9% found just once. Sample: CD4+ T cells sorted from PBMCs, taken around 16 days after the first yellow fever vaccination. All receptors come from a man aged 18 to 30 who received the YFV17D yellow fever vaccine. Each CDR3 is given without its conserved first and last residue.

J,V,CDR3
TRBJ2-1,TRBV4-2,ASSQGHPTGSDQF
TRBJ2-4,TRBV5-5,ASSIEGDRGKNIQY
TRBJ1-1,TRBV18,ASSPGPGTEAF
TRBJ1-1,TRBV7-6,ASSTQGFTEAF
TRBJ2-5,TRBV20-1,SARLAGGETQY
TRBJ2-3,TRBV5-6,ASSPGGLDTQY
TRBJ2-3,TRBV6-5,ASRAQGGTDTQY
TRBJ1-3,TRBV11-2,ASSLEVSAFSFSGNTIY
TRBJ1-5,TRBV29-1,SVEEGGGQPQH
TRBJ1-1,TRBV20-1,SAPSRRGLTEAF
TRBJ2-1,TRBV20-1,SARDGGGLINEQF
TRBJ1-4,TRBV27,ASSLWTGGEEKLF
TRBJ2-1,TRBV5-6,ASSFRGGYNEQF
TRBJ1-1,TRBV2,ASSSEGVTEAF
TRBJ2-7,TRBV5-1,ASSFIAGANYEQY
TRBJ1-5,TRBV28,ASSLSGEGSNQPQH
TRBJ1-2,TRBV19,ASSMNYRGLYGYT
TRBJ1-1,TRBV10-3,AISTDRAVNTEAF
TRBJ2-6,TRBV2,ASSEGAGGPPGANVLT
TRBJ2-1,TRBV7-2,ASSVVFWAGENEQF
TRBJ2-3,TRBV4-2,AISPGVISRTDTQY
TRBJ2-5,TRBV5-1,ASSLASGETQY
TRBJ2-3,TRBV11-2,ASSSKPRGQRADTQY
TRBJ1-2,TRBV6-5,ASRTRGSGYT
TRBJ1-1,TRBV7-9,ASSPTVTEAF